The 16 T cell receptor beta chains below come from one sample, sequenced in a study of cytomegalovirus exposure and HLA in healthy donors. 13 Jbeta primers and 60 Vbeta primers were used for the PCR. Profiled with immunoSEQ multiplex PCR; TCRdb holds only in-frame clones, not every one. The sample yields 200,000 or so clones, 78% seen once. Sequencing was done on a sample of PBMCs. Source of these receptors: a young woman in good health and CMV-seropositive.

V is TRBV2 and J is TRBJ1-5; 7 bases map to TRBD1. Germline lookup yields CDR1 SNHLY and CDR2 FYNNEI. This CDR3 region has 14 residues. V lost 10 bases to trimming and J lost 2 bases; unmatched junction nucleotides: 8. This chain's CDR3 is CATSTGVGNQPQHF. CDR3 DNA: TGTGCCACCTCTACAGGGGTTGGCAATCAGCCCCAGCATTTT.

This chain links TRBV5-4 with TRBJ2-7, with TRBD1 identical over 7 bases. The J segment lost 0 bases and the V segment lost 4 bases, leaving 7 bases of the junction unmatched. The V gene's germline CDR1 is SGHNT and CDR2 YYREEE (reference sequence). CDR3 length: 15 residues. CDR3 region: CASSRAGTASYEQYF. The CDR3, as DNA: TGTGCCAGCAGCCGAGCCGGGACAGCCTCCTACGAGCAGTACTTC. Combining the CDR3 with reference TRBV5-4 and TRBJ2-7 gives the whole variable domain ETGVTQSPTHLIKTRGQQVTLRCSSQSGHNTVSWYQQALGQGPQFIFQYYREEENGRGNFPPRFSGLQFPNYSSELNVNALELDDSALYLCASSRAGTASYEQYFGPGTRLTVT.

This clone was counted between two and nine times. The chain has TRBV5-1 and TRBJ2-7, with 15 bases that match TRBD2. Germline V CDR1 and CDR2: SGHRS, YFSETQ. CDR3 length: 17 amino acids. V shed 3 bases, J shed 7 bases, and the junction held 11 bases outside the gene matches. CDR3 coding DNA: TGCGCCAGCAGCTGGGGACTAGCGGGAGGCTCAAGTGGGGAGCAGTACTTC. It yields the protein CASSWGLAGGSSGEQYF.

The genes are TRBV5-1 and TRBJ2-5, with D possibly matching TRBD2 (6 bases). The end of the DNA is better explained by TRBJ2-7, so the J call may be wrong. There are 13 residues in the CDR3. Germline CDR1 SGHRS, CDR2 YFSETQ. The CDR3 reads CASSEGLNYEQYF. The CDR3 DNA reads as TGCGCCAGCAGCGAGGGACTGAACTACGAGCAGTACTTC.

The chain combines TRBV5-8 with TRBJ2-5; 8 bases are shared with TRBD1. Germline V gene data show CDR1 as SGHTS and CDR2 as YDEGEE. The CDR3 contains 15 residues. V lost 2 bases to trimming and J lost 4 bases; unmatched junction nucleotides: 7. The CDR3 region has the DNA TGTGCCAGCAGCTTTGGAGACAGGGGCGCAGAGACCCAGTACTTC. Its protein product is CASSFGDRGAETQYF.

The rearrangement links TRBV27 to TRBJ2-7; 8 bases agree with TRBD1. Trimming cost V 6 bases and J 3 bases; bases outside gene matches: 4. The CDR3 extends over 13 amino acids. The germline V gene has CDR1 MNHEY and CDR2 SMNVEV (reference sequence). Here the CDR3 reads CASSTGTGYEQYF. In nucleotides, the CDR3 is TGTGCCAGCAGCACCGGGACAGGCTACGAGCAGTACTTC.

CDR3 loop: CSVDSRVSGEQYF. The CDR3 nucleotides are TGCAGCGTTGATTCCAGGGTGTCGGGCGAGCAGTACTTC. The chain has TRBV29-1 and TRBJ2-7, with D perhaps matching TRBD1 (5 bases). The CDR3 totals 13 residues. Looked up from germline, CDR1 is SQVTM and CDR2 is ANQGSEA. V was pared by 3 bases and J by 6 bases, with 15 bases between.

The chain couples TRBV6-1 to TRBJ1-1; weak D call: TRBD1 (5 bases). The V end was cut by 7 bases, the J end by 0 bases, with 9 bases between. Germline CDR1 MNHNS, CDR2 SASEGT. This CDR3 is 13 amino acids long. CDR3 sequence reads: CASTDSMNTEAFF. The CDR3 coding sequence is TGTGCCAGCACCGACAGTATGAACACTGAAGCTTTCTTT.

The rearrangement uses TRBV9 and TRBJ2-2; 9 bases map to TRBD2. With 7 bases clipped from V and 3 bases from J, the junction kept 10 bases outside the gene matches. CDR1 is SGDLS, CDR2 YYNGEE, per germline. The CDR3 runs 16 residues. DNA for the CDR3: TGTGCCAGCTGTTCCGCGGGAGGGGCGCACACCGGGGAGCTGTTTTTT. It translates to CASCSAGGAHTGELFF.

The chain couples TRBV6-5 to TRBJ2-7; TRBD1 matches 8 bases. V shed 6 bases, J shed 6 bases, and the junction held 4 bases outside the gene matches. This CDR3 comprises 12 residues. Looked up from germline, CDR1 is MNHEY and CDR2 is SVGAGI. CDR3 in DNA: TGTGCCAGCAGATCGACAGGGGCCGAGCAGTACTTC. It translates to CASRSTGAEQYF.

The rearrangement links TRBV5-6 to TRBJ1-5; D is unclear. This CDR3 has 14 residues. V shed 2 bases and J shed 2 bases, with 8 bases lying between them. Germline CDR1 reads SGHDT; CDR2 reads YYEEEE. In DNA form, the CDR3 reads TGTGCCAGCAGCTTTAGTTTGGGCAATCAGCCCCAGCATTTT. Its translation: CASSFSLGNQPQHF. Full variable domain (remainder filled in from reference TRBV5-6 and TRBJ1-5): DAGVTQSPTHLIKTRGQQVTLRCSPKSGHDTVSWYQQALGQGPQFIFQYYEEEERQRGNFPDRFSGHQFPNYSSELNVNALLLGDSALYLCASSFSLGNQPQHFGDGTRLSIL.

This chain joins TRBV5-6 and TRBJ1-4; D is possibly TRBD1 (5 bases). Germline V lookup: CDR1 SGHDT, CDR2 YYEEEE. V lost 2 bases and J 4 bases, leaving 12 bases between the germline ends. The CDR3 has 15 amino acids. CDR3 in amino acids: CASSFQGTLNEKLFF. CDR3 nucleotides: TGTGCCAGCAGCTTTCAAGGGACTCTTAATGAAAAACTGTTTTTT.

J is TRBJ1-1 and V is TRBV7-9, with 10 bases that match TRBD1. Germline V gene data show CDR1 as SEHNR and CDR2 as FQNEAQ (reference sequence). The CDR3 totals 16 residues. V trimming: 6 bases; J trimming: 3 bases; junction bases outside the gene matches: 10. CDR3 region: CASRSRQGALDTEAFF. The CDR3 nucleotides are TGTGCCAGCAGGTCGCGACAGGGGGCGTTGGACACTGAAGCTTTCTTT.

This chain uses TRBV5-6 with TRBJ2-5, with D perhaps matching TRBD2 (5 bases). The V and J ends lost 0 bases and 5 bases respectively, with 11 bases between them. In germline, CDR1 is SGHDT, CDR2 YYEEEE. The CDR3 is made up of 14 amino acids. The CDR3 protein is CASSLDFRGETQYF. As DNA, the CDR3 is TGTGCCAGCAGCTTGGATTTCAGAGGGGAGACCCAGTACTTC.

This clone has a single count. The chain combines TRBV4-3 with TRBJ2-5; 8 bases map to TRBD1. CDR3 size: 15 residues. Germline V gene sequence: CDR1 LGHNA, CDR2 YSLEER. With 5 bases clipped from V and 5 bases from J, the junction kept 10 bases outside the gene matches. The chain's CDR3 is CASSIGTGGGETQYF. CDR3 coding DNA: TGCGCCAGCAGCATCGGGACAGGAGGGGGTGAGACCCAGTACTTC.

The CDR3 region is CASRSGVGSPLHF. The CDR3 coding sequence is TGCGCCAGCAGGTCCGGGGTGGGTTCACCCCTCCACTTT. The rearrangement joins TRBV5-1 to TRBJ1-6; D is undetermined. The V end lost 5 bases, the J end lost 9 bases, and 12 bases lay between the germline ends. The CDR3 consists of 13 residues. Germline values: CDR1 SGHRS, CDR2 YFSETQ.